This passage covers 26 T cell receptor beta chains from one sample sequenced in a study of blood T cells in healthy people across ages. A J-beta primer mix and a sample-barcoded 5' primer were used in a second PCR of about 6 to 12 cycles. In TCRdb, the 5' RACE reads were re-called with MiXCR into one record per CDR3 protein. The table shows about 800,000 distinct CDR3 sequences, with 58% occurring only once. Sequences were obtained from blood. The receptors derive from a man aged 25 to 45 in good health.

This rearrangement joins TRBV7-6 to TRBJ2-1; the match to TRBD2 covers 14 bases. Germline CDR1 SGHVS, CDR2 FNYEAQ. This CDR3 comprises 15 residues. V lost 5 bases and J lost 9; bases outside the gene matches: 6. The CDR3 region is CASSPTSGRAAEQFF. CDR3 DNA: TGTGCCAGCAGCCCGACTAGCGGGAGGGCCGCTGAGCAGTTCTTC.

The chain combines TRBV11-2 with TRBJ2-5, with D possibly TRBD2 on 6 matching bases. Germline-derived CDR1 and CDR2 are SGHAT and FQNNGV. Trimming shortened V by 1 base and J by 3 bases, and 9 bases separated the two germline ends. The CDR3 length is 14 residues. CDR3 bases: TGTGCCAGCAGCTTAGTTGGGGGGAAAGAGACCCAGTACTTC. Its translation: CASSLVGGKETQYF. Full variable domain (outside the CDR3, taken from reference TRBV11-2 and TRBJ2-5): EAGVAQSPRYKIIEKRQSVAFWCNPISGHATLYWYQQILGQGPKLLIQFQNNGVVDDSQLPKDRFSAERLKGVDSTLKIQPAKLEDSAVYLCASSLVGGKETQYFGPGTRLLVL.

The chain carries TRBV9 and TRBJ2-7; D unresolved. The CDR3 has 13 amino acids. Germline V gives CDR1 SGDLS, CDR2 YYNGEE. V was trimmed by 3 bases and J by 3 bases, leaving 10 bases between them. CDR3 amino acids: CASSDRPGYEQYF. As DNA, the CDR3 is TGTGCCAGCAGCGACCGACCGGGCTACGAGCAGTACTTC.

This chain joins TRBV6-6 and TRBJ1-5; D call uncertain. Germline values: CDR1 MNHNY, CDR2 SVGAGI (reference sequence). Deletions cut 6 bases from V and 5 bases from J, with 5 bases between. CDR3 size: 11 residues. CDR3 DNA sequence: TGTGCCAGCAGAGGTGATCAGCCCCAGCATTTT. As protein: CASRGDQPQHF.

The chain employs TRBV29-1 and TRBJ2-1, with 7 bases matching TRBD1. The CDR3 is made up of 15 amino acids. Germline CDR1 SQVTM, CDR2 ANQGSEA. The V and J ends lost 2 bases and 5 bases, in that order; junction bases with no gene match: 9. In DNA, the CDR3 is TGCAGCGTTGAATCATACAGGGGTGCAGACAATGAGCAGTTCTTC. Translation gives CSVESYRGADNEQFF.

The genes are TRBV5-1 and TRBJ2-1; 8 nucleotides agree with TRBD1. V shed 4 bases and J 2 bases; nucleotides not matched to a gene: 5. Looked up from germline, CDR1 is SGHRS and CDR2 is YFSETQ. This CDR3 region has 15 residues. The DNA for the CDR3 is TGCGCCAGCAGCAAGGGACAGGAACCCTACAATGAGCAGTTCTTC. Translating gives CASSKGQEPYNEQFF.

The chain uses TRBV5-8 and TRBJ2-1, with D unclear. This CDR3 is 15 amino acids long. Germline V CDR1 and CDR2: SGHTS, YDEGEE. The germline V and J ends were trimmed by 1 base and 14 bases, with 22 bases remaining between them. The CDR3 spells CASSLLGKGIPGEFF. CDR3 DNA: TGTGCCAGCAGCTTGCTAGGGAAGGGCATCCCCGGAGAGTTCTTC.

The chain combines TRBV28 with TRBJ2-3; TRBD2 is a possible D gene (6 bases). The germline CDR1 and CDR2 sequences are MDHEN and SYDVKM. The V gene lost 10 bases and the J gene lost 2 bases, with 13 bases spanning the gap. CDR3 length: 13 residues. CDR3: CAIHSGYTDTQYF. The DNA of the CDR3 is TGTGCCATTCATAGCGGATACACAGATACGCAGTATTTT.

This clonotype was detected only once. This chain joins TRBV7-2 and TRBJ2-3; 7 nucleotides line up with TRBD2. With V trimmed by 2 bases and J by 4 bases, 12 bases remained unmatched. The CDR3 extends over 17 amino acids. Germline V gene sequence: CDR1 SGHTA, CDR2 FQGNSA. The CDR3 sequence: CASSLQRDVIWPDTQYF. CDR3 nucleotides: TGTGCCAGCAGCTTACAGCGGGATGTTATTTGGCCAGATACGCAGTATTTT.

V usage is TRBV12-3 or TRBV12-4 and J usage is TRBJ2-1; D gene unclear. The CDR3 is 12 amino acids. V lost 5 bases and J lost 10, with 12 bases in between. The CDR3 protein is CASSTQYGEQFF. CDR3 nucleotides: TGTGCCAGCAGTACTCAATATGGGGAGCAGTTCTTC.

V gene TRBV30 combines with J gene TRBJ2-7; D gene ambiguous. Germline V gives CDR1 GTSNPN, CDR2 SVGIG (reference sequence). Trimming cost V 0 bases and J 3 bases, with 12 bases left between them. The CDR3 totals 14 residues. In nucleotides, the CDR3 is TGTGCCTGGAGTGTGAGTAGCTTTGGCTACGAGCAGTACTTC. This encodes CAWSVSSFGYEQYF.

The gene calls are TRBV12-3 or TRBV12-4 and TRBJ2-5; 10 bases map to TRBD1. This CDR3 region has 14 residues. Trimming removed 3 bases from V and 4 bases from J; junction bases left unmatched: 2. This CDR3 is CASSFGTGVETQYF. CDR3 DNA sequence: TGTGCCAGCAGTTTCGGGACAGGGGTAGAGACCCAGTACTTC.

This clonotype was recorded only once. One end of the junction does not line up with germline, which may come from a read error. The chain recombines TRBV7-6 with TRBJ2-1; TRBD2 is a possible D gene (7 bases). The germline CDR1 and CDR2 sequences are SGHVS and FNYEAQ. The CDR3 has 13 amino acids. CDR3 DNA: TGTGCCAGCAGCCTAGGGGGGGCGAATGGGCAGTTCTTC. It encodes CASSLGGANGQFF.

V is TRBV20-1 and J is TRBJ2-1; 9 bases match TRBD2. Judging by the DNA end, TRBJ2-7 fits better; the J call may be wrong. Germline V CDR1 and CDR2: DFQATT, SNEGSKA (reference sequence). This CDR3 spans 14 amino acids. The DNA of the CDR3 is TGCAGTGCTAGAAGCGGGGGGAACTACAATGAGCAGTACTTC. This codes for CSARSGGNYNEQYF.

The DNA of the CDR3 is TGTGCCAGCAGCTACCACAGTGCCGGCTACACCTTC. This gives the protein CASSYHSAGYTF. V usage is TRBV11-2 and J usage is TRBJ1-2; D gene ambiguous. Germline values: CDR1 SGHAT, CDR2 FQNNGV. Deletions cut 4 bases from V and 8 bases from J, with 11 bases between. This CDR3 has 12 amino acids. The full variable domain, completed using reference TRBV11-2 and TRBJ1-2, is EAGVAQSPRYKIIEKRQSVAFWCNPISGHATLYWYQQILGQGPKLLIQFQNNGVVDDSQLPKDRFSAERLKGVDSTLKIQPAKLEDSAVYLCASSYHSAGYTFGSGTRLTVV.

J is TRBJ2-6 and V is TRBV27, with a weak D call TRBD1 (5 bases). The V end was cut by 6 bases, the J end by 0 bases, with 12 bases between. CDR3 length: 16 residues. Germline V lookup: CDR1 MNHEY, CDR2 SMNVEV (reference sequence). This chain's CDR3 is CASSLRQFSGANVLTF. The CDR3 DNA reads as TGTGCCAGCAGCCTACGACAGTTCTCTGGGGCCAACGTCCTGACTTTC.

J is TRBJ1-2 and V is TRBV27, with D tentatively TRBD1 (6 bases). Germline V gene data show CDR1 as MNHEY and CDR2 as SMNVEV (reference sequence). The V gene lost 0 bases and the J gene lost 3 bases, with 11 bases spanning the gap. The CDR3 is 15 amino acids. The DNA of the CDR3 is TGTGCCAGCAGTTTATCACCGGGGGGCGACTATGGCTACACCTTC. It encodes CASSLSPGGDYGYTF.

The chain uses TRBV12-3 or TRBV12-4 and TRBJ2-7; 9 nucleotides line up with TRBD1. J lost 2 bases, V lost 4 bases, and 3 bases had no gene match. This CDR3 spans 14 amino acids. CDR3 sequence reads: CASSWTGATYEQYF. The CDR3 coding sequence is TGTGCCAGCAGTTGGACAGGGGCCACCTACGAGCAGTACTTC.

The V call is TRBV11-2, the J call TRBJ2-1; D gene uncertain. The length of the CDR3 is 14 residues. Trimming removed 0 bases from V and 6 bases from J, with 9 bases in between. CDR1 and CDR2 from the germline V gene are SGHAT and FQNNGV. The CDR3 protein is CASSLDPDFNEQFF. The CDR3 coding sequence is TGTGCCAGCAGCTTAGATCCCGACTTCAATGAGCAGTTCTTC.

The V call is TRBV3-1, the J call TRBJ2-3; 10 bases match TRBD2. The germline CDR1 and CDR2 sequences are LGHDT and YNNKEL (reference sequence). The CDR3 loop spans 17 amino acids. Unmatched junction bases numbered 6, after V lost 2 bases and J lost 1 base. Here the CDR3 reads CASSQYLAGVGTDTQYF. The CDR3 DNA reads as TGTGCCAGCAGCCAATACCTAGCGGGAGTCGGCACAGATACGCAGTATTTT.

This chain uses TRBV29-1 with TRBJ1-1; the D is unclear. The V gene's germline CDR1 is SQVTM and CDR2 ANQGSEA. Trimming stripped 4 bases from V and 4 bases from J, with 10 bases between. The CDR3 contains 12 residues. The CDR3 DNA reads TGCAGCGTTGTTTCCCCGGGCACTGAAGCTTTCTTT. Translating gives CSVVSPGTEAFF.

With respect to this clonotype: The junction shows a germline mismatch at one end, possibly a read error. The V and J genes are TRBV12-3 or TRBV12-4 and TRBJ1-2; 7 bases are a match to TRBD1. The CDR3 runs 13 residues. As DNA, the CDR3 is TGTGCCAGCAGTTTGCAGGGGGGCTATGGCTACATCTTC. This gives the protein CASSLQGGYGYIF.

This clonotype was detected many times. J is TRBJ2-7 and V is TRBV28, with D possibly TRBD1 on 6 matching bases. This CDR3 has 16 residues. The V end lost 6 bases, the J end lost 3 bases, and 21 bases lay between the germline ends. CDR1 and CDR2 from the germline V gene are MDHEN and SYDVKM. This CDR3 is CASSPPGTWGNYEQYF. CDR3 in DNA: TGTGCCAGCAGCCCCCCCGGGACATGGGGGAACTACGAGCAGTACTTC.

The V call is TRBV11-2, the J call TRBJ2-7, with D possibly being TRBD1 (6 bases). The germline gives CDR1 SGHAT, CDR2 FQNNGV. This CDR3 comprises 15 residues. Trimming took 4 bases from V and 2 from J, leaving 15 bases between them. This CDR3 reads CASSWATGWTYEQYF. For the CDR3, the DNA is TGTGCCAGCAGCTGGGCCACAGGGTGGACCTACGAGCAGTACTTC.

The V gene is TRBV20-1, the J gene TRBJ2-7; D ambiguous. The ends were cut back, 6 bases at V and 12 bases at J, with 18 bases in the middle. The CDR3 contains 11 residues. The germline CDR1 and CDR2 sequences are DFQATT and SNEGSKA (reference sequence). CDR3 residues: CSAPRASARYF. The CDR3 bases are TGCAGTGCACCTCGGGCTTCTGCTCGGTACTTC.

On this clonotype: Relative to the germline gene, one junction end is altered; a read error may explain this. The V call is TRBV4-2, the J call TRBJ2-1; D may be TRBD2 (6 bases). Germline loops: CDR1 LGHNA, CDR2 YNFKEQ. The CDR3 runs to 17 residues. CDR3 amino acids: CVSSQGTGGKGNNEQFF. The CDR3 DNA reads as TGTGTCAGCAGCCAAGGAACTGGCGGGAAGGGCAACAATGAGCAGTTCTTC.